The rows below give T cell receptor beta chains drawn from one sample of a study of vaccination effects on CD4 cells after COVID-19. Their antigen targets remain unknown. Profiling relied on immunoSEQ multiplex PCR, and the TCRdb table lists in-frame clones only, not all of them. The table has roughly 27,000 clones, 55% to 85% seen once. The sequences come from CD4+ T cells from PBMCs cultured with HCoV-NL63 spike peptides, collected after COVID-19 vaccination. The receptors stem from a human donor who received a COVID-19 vaccine. Both conserved end residues are part of each CDR3. D genes are given only for firm matches. Not all rows give a size; the values are once, few, many and, for expanded clones, a class.

v_call	j_call	d_call	clone_size	cdr3_aa	cdr3_nt
TRBV5-1	TRBJ1-1	TRBD1	-	CASSQGQGGNTEAFF	TGCGCCAGCAGCCAAGGACAGGGAGGGAACACTGAAGCTTTCTTT
TRBV3-1/TRBV3-2	TRBJ2-3	-	-	CASSQVAGSTDTQYF	TGTGCCAGCAGCCAAGTGGCGGGTAGCACAGATACGCAGTATTTT
TRBV6-1	TRBJ2-7	TRBD2	-	CASSEGTSGRAEQYF	TGTGCCAGCAGTGAAGGGACTAGCGGGAGGGCCGAGCAGTACTTC
TRBV6-5	TRBJ2-7	-	-	CASRRDTGAYEQYF	TGTGCCAGTCGACGGGATACCGGGGCCTACGAGCAGTACTTC
TRBV7-8	TRBJ2-4	TRBD2	-	CASSLRLAGADLAKNIQYF	TGTGCCAGCAGCTTGAGACTAGCGGGAGCAGACCTAGCCAAAAACATTCAGTACTTC
TRBV2	TRBJ2-7	TRBD1	-	CASRIEGAGEQYF	TGTGCCAGCAGGATCGAGGGGGCAGGTGAGCAGTACTTC
TRBV30	TRBJ1-6	-	-	CAWKGGTDYNSPLHF	TGTGCCTGGAAAGGTGGGACGGACTATAATTCACCCCTCCACTTT
TRBV5-1	TRBJ2-2	-	-	CASRGDTNTGELFF	TGCGCCAGCAGGGGTGATACGAACACCGGGGAGCTGTTTTTT
TRBV18	TRBJ2-7	-	-	CASSPLGVSYEQYF	TGTGCCAGCTCCCCTTTGGGGGTCTCCTACGAGCAGTACTTC
TRBV6-5	TRBJ2-7	TRBD2	few	CASSPWTRTYEQYF	TGTGCCAGCAGTCCCTGGACTAGGACCTACGAGCAGTACTTC
TRBV27	TRBJ1-1	-	-	CASSRTGMDNTEAFF	TGTGCCAGCAGTCGAACAGGGATGGACAACACTGAAGCTTTCTTT
TRBV18	TRBJ2-4	-	-	CASSPGQGKNIQYF	TGTGCCAGCTCACCGGGGCAGGGGAAAAACATTCAGTACTTC
TRBV5-1	TRBJ2-7	-	few	CASSLDTPEQYF	TGCGCCAGCAGCTTGGACACCCCCGAGCAGTACTTC
TRBV7-9	TRBJ1-2	TRBD1	few	CASSVTGQGYGYTF	TGTGCCAGCAGCGTTACCGGACAGGGCTATGGCTACACCTTC
TRBV27	TRBJ1-2	-	-	CASSLSGRYGYTF	TGTGCCAGCAGTTTATCCGGGCGCTATGGCTACACCTTC
TRBV30	TRBJ2-7	TRBD1	few	CAWSRDSLSYEQYF	TGTGCCTGGAGCCGGGACAGCCTATCCTACGAGCAGTACTTC
TRBV4-1	TRBJ2-1	TRBD2	-	CASSNTSGGMGEQFF	TGCGCCAGCAGCAATACTAGCGGGGGGATGGGTGAGCAGTTCTTC
TRBV25-1	TRBJ1-4	TRBD1	-	CASRGTGSEKLFF	TGTGCCAGCAGGGGGACAGGGTCTGAAAAACTGTTTTTT
TRBV1	TRBJ2-3	-	-	CTSSHGIRDGRTDTQYF	TGCACCAGCAGCCATGGCATACGCGACGGGAGGACAGATACGCAGTATTTT
TRBV6-1	TRBJ1-3	-	-	CASSERWAGTSGNTIYF	TGTGCCAGCAGTGAACGGTGGGCAGGTACCTCTGGAAACACCATATATTTT
TRBV6-1	TRBJ2-5	-	-	CASSDMAPWPQYF	TGTGCCAGCAGTGACATGGCTCCATGGCCCCAGTACTTC
TRBV5-8	TRBJ1-3	TRBD1	-	CASSLGWTGPPGNTIYF	TGTGCCAGCAGCTTGGGTTGGACAGGGCCCCCTGGAAACACCATATATTTT
TRBV9	TRBJ2-3	TRBD2	-	CASSAEAGVVDTQYF	TGTGCCAGCAGCGCGGAAGCGGGAGTGGTGGATACGCAGTATTTT
TRBV27	TRBJ1-1	-	few	CASSFLSRGNTEAFF	TGTGCCAGCAGTTTTCTATCAAGGGGGAACACTGAAGCTTTCTTT
TRBV28	TRBJ2-1	TRBD2	-	CASSLASGGGVNEQFF	TGTGCCAGCAGTTTGGCTAGCGGGGGTGGGGTCAATGAGCAGTTCTTC
TRBV19	TRBJ1-3	-	-	CASSTGFSGNTIYF	TGTGCCAGTAGTACAGGTTTCTCTGGAAACACCATATATTTT
TRBV18	TRBJ2-7	-	medium-sized	CASSPRYGTDPYEQYF	TGTGCCAGCTCACCCCGCTACGGGACGGACCCCTACGAGCAGTACTTC
TRBV19	TRBJ2-1	TRBD2	-	CASKTSGEQFF	TGTGCCAGTAAGACTAGCGGAGAGCAGTTCTTC
TRBV6-1	TRBJ2-7	-	-	CASSEAGGEQYF	TGTGCCAGCAGTGAAGCAGGGGGCGAGCAGTACTTC
TRBV12-5	TRBJ2-2	-	-	CASGLPPGGELFF	TGTGCTAGTGGTTTGCCCCCTGGCGGGGAGCTGTTTTTT
TRBV5-1	TRBJ2-3	-	-	CASSPGFDTDTQYF	TGCGCCAGCAGCCCCGGGTTCGACACAGATACGCAGTATTTT
TRBV10-2	TRBJ2-1	TRBD2	few	CASRPGLAGGSSYNEQFF	TGCGCCAGCCGACCGGGACTAGCGGGAGGGAGCTCCTACAATGAGCAGTTCTTC
TRBV10-1	TRBJ1-3	TRBD1	-	CASTYQGDRAGNTIYF	TGCGCCAGCACTTATCAGGGGGACAGGGCTGGAAACACCATATATTTT
TRBV15	TRBJ2-7	TRBD1	-	CATSKDRGPYEQYF	TGTGCCACCAGCAAGGACAGGGGCCCATACGAGCAGTACTTC
TRBV4-1	TRBJ2-1	-	few	CASSQVDMGLYNEQFF	TGCGCCAGCAGCCAAGTTGACATGGGGCTTTACAATGAGCAGTTCTTC
TRBV10-2	TRBJ2-5	-	once	CASRPAGTWETQYF	TGCGCCAGCAGACCGGCCGGGACATGGGAGACCCAGTACTTC
TRBV4-1	TRBJ2-1	TRBD1	-	CASSQEGGQGTYNEQFF	TGCGCCAGCAGCCAAGAGGGAGGACAGGGGACCTACAATGAGCAGTTCTTC
TRBV9	TRBJ1-1	-	-	CASSAPARGAFF	TGTGCCAGCAGCGCTCCGGCCCGGGGCGCTTTCTTT
TRBV4-1	TRBJ1-2	TRBD1	-	CASSLRDRAPEYGYTF	TGCGCCAGCAGCCTTCGGGACAGGGCCCCGGAGTATGGCTACACCTTC
TRBV6-5	TRBJ2-4	-	once	CASSYEGSAKNIQYF	TGTGCCAGCAGTTACGAGGGGTCAGCCAAAAACATTCAGTACTTC
TRBV18	TRBJ1-1	-	-	CASSQGTYNREAFF	TGTGCCAGCTCACAAGGGACTTACAACAGGGAAGCTTTCTTT
TRBV30	TRBJ2-4	TRBD1	-	CAWGPLFLTGDSKNIQYF	TGTGCCTGGGGTCCCCTCTTTTTGACAGGGGATTCCAAAAACATTCAGTACTTC
TRBV19	TRBJ2-2	-	-	CASSMKTQSSPRGELFF	TGTGCCAGTAGTATGAAGACCCAGAGTTCCCCTAGGGGGGAGCTGTTTTTT
TRBV14	TRBJ2-2	TRBD2	-	CASSRAGATTGELFF	TGTGCCAGCAGCCGAGCGGGAGCGACCACCGGGGAGCTGTTTTTT